This T cell receptor (beta chain) came from a study of CD8 T cells in ankylosing spondylitis. Broader study findings: Existing reports had already noted some motif variants in reactive arthritis synovial fluid and blood.

Libraries of TCR beta came from quantitative 5'-RACE with molecular barcodes. TCRdb processed the 5' RACE reads anew with MiXCR; each CDR3 protein has one entry. Counted here are tens of thousands of distinct CDR3 sequences, 5.3% occurring once; the ten biggest clones make up over 2%. This clonotype appeared many times. Antigen unknown. The CDR3 spans 15 residues. Germline V gene sequence: CDR1 DFQATT, CDR2 SNEGSKA (reference sequence). V lost 0 bases to trimming and J lost 3 bases; unmatched junction nucleotides: 3. The sequencing sample was made of blood, either unsorted or a sorted T cell fraction (not recorded which). The TCR sequence derives from a male donor with ankylosing spondylitis or in good health (not recorded which). V usage is TRBV20-1 and J usage is TRBJ2-5, with TRBD2 matching 11 bases. CDR3 in amino acids: CSAREGTSGKETQYF. CDR3 sequence (DNA): TGCAGTGCTAGAGAGGGGACTAGCGGAAAAGAGACCCAGTACTTC.